This passage covers 5 T cell receptor beta chains from one sample sequenced in a study of T cell repertoires in cytomegalovirus infection. MiXCR, run by TCRdb on the reads, gives a single entry per CDR3 protein. The table records approximately 730,000 distinct CDR3 sequences, 25% to 30% of them present only once. These receptors have no identified antigens. The specimen comprised cultured CD8+ T cells from PBMCs, sampled from culture after CMV antigen stimulation. The receptors stem from a human donor in good health (CMV status not recorded). Some clones in this sample may be carry-over from other donors' samples.

This clonotype occurred a few times. The chain uses TRBV27 and TRBJ2-1, with no clear D. Germline V CDR1 and CDR2: MNHEY, SMNVEV (reference sequence). This CDR3 spans 13 amino acids. Trimming stripped 3 bases from V and 8 bases from J, with 11 bases between. CDR3 nucleotide sequence: TGTGCCAGCAGTTTGCAACGGATCGATGAGCAGTTCTTC. Translated: CASSLQRIDEQFF.

This clonotype has more than one count but fewer than ten. This chain uses TRBV7-9 with TRBJ2-7; 7 nucleotides match TRBD2. V was pared by 5 bases and J by 0 bases, with 7 bases of the junction left unmatched. Germline V gene data show CDR1 as SEHNR and CDR2 as FQNEAQ (reference sequence). This CDR3 region has 15 residues. The CDR3 DNA sequence: TGTGCCAGCAGCCGTTTGGCGGGGGACTCCTACGAGCAGTACTTC. Protein product: CASSRLAGDSYEQYF.

This clonotype was recorded many times. The V and J genes are TRBV7-6 and TRBJ2-3, with D possibly matching TRBD2 (6 bases). Germline V gene lookup returns CDR1 SGHVS and CDR2 FNYEAQ. V was clipped by 8 bases and J by 6 bases, with 15 bases between them. This CDR3 is 13 amino acids long. The CDR3 spells CASHSSGGDTQYF. The CDR3, as DNA: TGTGCCAGCCACTCCTCCGGAGGGGATACGCAGTATTTT.

The chain recombines TRBV12-3 or TRBV12-4 with TRBJ2-3; 14 positions agree with TRBD2. This CDR3 has 19 residues. Trimming took 6 bases from V and 5 from J; bases not matched to a gene: 16. In DNA form, the CDR3 reads TGTGCCAGCAGCTCTAGGAGACTAGCGGGGGGGCCGGTGGAAGATACGCAGTATTTT. Amino acids: CASSSRRLAGGPVEDTQYF.

This clonotype was counted at least ten times. The rearrangement uses TRBV5-4 and TRBJ2-1; D perhaps matches TRBD2 (5 bases). Looked up from germline, CDR1 is SGHNT and CDR2 is YYREEE (reference sequence). There are 16 residues in the CDR3. Between the trimmed V and J ends, which lost 0 bases and 0 bases, there was a span of 10 bases. CDR3 residues: CASSLVGVSSYNEQFF. CDR3 DNA: TGTGCCAGCAGCTTGGTCGGGGTCAGCTCCTACAATGAGCAGTTCTTC.